Following are 15 T cell receptor beta chains from one sample sequenced in a study of shared clonotypes between healthy human individuals. Some clones are missing from TCRdb's copy, which holds only in-frame ones; the method was immunoSEQ multiplex PCR. The table shows under 2,500,000 clones, with 95% occurring only once. Sequenced input: naive CD4+ T cells sorted from blood. As for subset: CD45RA+ positively selected. The receptors derive from a man aged 18 to 30 in good health.

The rearrangement joins TRBV13 to TRBJ1-1; D is unclear. Trimming left V 1 base short and J 3 bases short, with 24 bases between. Per germline, CDR1 PRHDT and CDR2 FYEKMQ (reference sequence). This CDR3 has 19 residues. In nucleotides, the CDR3 is TGTGCCAGCAGCTTAGTCTTTCATCCTTGGGAGCCACGGGACACTGAAGCTTTCTTT. It translates to CASSLVFHPWEPRDTEAFF.

The chain is built from TRBV7-2 and TRBJ1-5; D is unclear. The germline V and J ends were trimmed by 6 bases and 4 bases, with 13 bases remaining between them. The CDR3 sequence is 14 residues long. Germline V gives CDR1 SGHTA, CDR2 FQGNSA. The CDR3 here is CASSSHVGNQPQHF. In DNA form, the CDR3 reads TGTGCCAGCAGTTCCCACGTGGGAAATCAGCCCCAGCATTTT.

In nucleotides, the CDR3 is TGTGCCAGTAGTACCGGACTAGCGGGACCCGTTCTTGAGCAGTTCTTC. It translates to CASSTGLAGPVLEQFF. This chain joins TRBV19 and TRBJ2-1, with 12 bases aligning to TRBD2. The CDR3 totals 16 residues. V lost 4 bases, J lost 9 bases, and 10 bases stayed unmatched. Germline V gives CDR1 LNHDA, CDR2 SQIVND (reference sequence).

This chain links TRBV29-1 with TRBJ2-5; 8 nucleotides line up with TRBD2. Germline CDR1 reads SQVTM; CDR2 reads ANQGSEA. Trimming took 6 bases from V and 4 from J; bases not matched to a gene: 4. The CDR3 spans 12 residues. The CDR3 bases are TGCAGCGTCCCCCTAGCGGGAGAGACCCAGTACTTC. It translates to CSVPLAGETQYF.

This clone has just a few counts. This chain joins TRBV6-8 and TRBJ1-2; TRBD1 might be the D (6 bases). Trimming took 10 bases from V and 6 from J, leaving 18 bases between them. This CDR3 has 13 residues. The V gene's germline CDR1 is MNHGY and CDR2 SAAAGT. This CDR3 is CATPEWGRDGYTF. In DNA, the CDR3 is TGTGCCACCCCGGAATGGGGGCGCGATGGCTACACCTTC.

The chain recombines TRBV4-1 with TRBJ1-2, with a possible D match to TRBD1 (6 bases). The CDR3 length is 18 residues. The germline V gene encodes CDR1 MGHRA and CDR2 YSYEKL. V lost 0 bases to trimming and J lost 5 bases, with 22 bases between them. The CDR3 here is CASSQDSLTGPRGYGYTF. The DNA for the CDR3 is TGCGCCAGCAGCCAAGATTCGCTAACAGGGCCTCGGGGGTATGGCTACACCTTC.

The chain couples TRBV30 to TRBJ1-3, with 7 nucleotides matching TRBD1. The CDR3 consists of 14 residues. Germline V gene data show CDR1 as GTSNPN and CDR2 as SVGIG (reference sequence). V was pared by 7 bases and J by 4 bases, with 10 bases of the junction left unmatched. This CDR3 reads CASSPGTAGNTIYF. Here the CDR3 DNA reads TGTGCCTCTAGTCCCGGGACAGCGGGAAACACCATATATTTT.

About this clone itself: This sample also contains other DNA sequences that code for the same CDR3. The V and J genes are TRBV10-3 and TRBJ2-2; possibly TRBD2 for D (5 bases). The ends were cut back, 0 bases at V and 3 bases at J, with 5 bases in the middle. CDR3 length: 14 residues. Per the germline V gene, CDR1 is ENHRY and CDR2 is SYGVKD. CDR3 amino acids: CAISESRDTGELFF. CDR3 coding DNA: TGTGCCATCAGTGAGTCGCGGGACACCGGGGAGCTGTTTTTT.

The V call is TRBV6-1, the J call TRBJ2-3, with unresolved D. V was pared by 4 bases and J by 1 base, with 6 bases between. The CDR3 loop spans 13 amino acids. The germline V gene has CDR1 MNHNS and CDR2 SASEGT. In nucleotides, the CDR3 is TGTGCCAGCAGTGTATCACGCACAGATACGCAGTATTTT. Translation: CASSVSRTDTQYF.

This clone was observed once. The chain combines TRBV7-9 with TRBJ2-1, with 8 bases identical to TRBD1. The germline V gene encodes CDR1 SEHNR and CDR2 FQNEAQ (reference sequence). This CDR3 spans 18 amino acids. V lost 4 bases to trimming and J lost 3 bases; unmatched junction nucleotides: 14. CDR3 bases: TGTGCCAGCAGCTCCCCGGGTGACAGGGGCCATAACTACAATGAGCAGTTCTTC. Residues: CASSSPGDRGHNYNEQFF.

The CDR3 sequence is CASSQGGTVNQPQHF. In nucleotides, the CDR3 is TGCGCCAGCAGCCAAGGAGGGACAGTAAATCAGCCCCAGCATTTT. The rearrangement uses TRBV4-1 and TRBJ1-5; 7 bases map to TRBD1. CDR1 and CDR2 from the germline V gene are MGHRA and YSYEKL. The CDR3 has 15 amino acids. The V segment lost 1 base and the J segment 4 bases; nucleotides outside the gene matches: 4.

The gene calls are TRBV18 and TRBJ2-5; D could derive from TRBD1 or TRBD2 (7 bases each). This CDR3 has 14 amino acids. The V and J ends lost 4 bases and 5 bases respectively, with 14 bases between them. The germline V gene has CDR1 KGHSH and CDR2 LQKENI. CDR3 in DNA: TGTGCCAGCTCACGGGACAGCGGGGATGAGACCCAGTACTTC. Translated, it gives CASSRDSGDETQYF. Full variable domain (remainder filled in from reference TRBV18 and TRBJ2-5): NAGVMQNPRHLVRRRGQEARLRCSPMKGHSHVYWYRQLPEEGLKFMVYLQKENIIDESGMPKERFSAEFPKEGPSILRIQQVVRGDSAAYFCASSRDSGDETQYFGPGTRLLVL.

The V call is TRBV19, the J call TRBJ1-3; no firm D call. Germline CDR1 LNHDA, CDR2 SQIVND (reference sequence). Trimming left V 3 bases short and J 1 base short, with 10 bases between. This CDR3 comprises 15 residues. This chain's CDR3 is CASSILRGSGNTIYF. DNA of the CDR3: TGTGCCAGTAGTATTCTGCGGGGATCTGGAAACACCATATATTTT.

The V call is TRBV19, the J call TRBJ1-5; 9 nucleotides line up with TRBD1. The CDR3 runs 17 residues. Germline CDR1 is LNHDA and CDR2 is SQIVND (reference sequence). The junction had 17 bases not matched to a gene; V was cut back by 7 bases and J by 7 bases. The DNA of the CDR3 is TGTGCCAGTACCCCTACGTTGGGACAGGGCCTGTCCCAGCCCCAGCATTTT. This encodes CASTPTLGQGLSQPQHF.

Notes on this clone: Other DNA sequences in this sample translate to the same CDR3. The rearrangement links TRBV6-5 to TRBJ1-1; D unclear. Between the trimmed V and J ends, which lost 0 bases and 5 bases, there was a span of 4 bases. This CDR3 comprises 12 residues. Germline V gives CDR1 MNHEY, CDR2 SVGAGI. As DNA, the CDR3 is TGTGCCAGCAGTTACTCAACTACTGAAGCTTTCTTT. This translates into CASSYSTTEAFF.